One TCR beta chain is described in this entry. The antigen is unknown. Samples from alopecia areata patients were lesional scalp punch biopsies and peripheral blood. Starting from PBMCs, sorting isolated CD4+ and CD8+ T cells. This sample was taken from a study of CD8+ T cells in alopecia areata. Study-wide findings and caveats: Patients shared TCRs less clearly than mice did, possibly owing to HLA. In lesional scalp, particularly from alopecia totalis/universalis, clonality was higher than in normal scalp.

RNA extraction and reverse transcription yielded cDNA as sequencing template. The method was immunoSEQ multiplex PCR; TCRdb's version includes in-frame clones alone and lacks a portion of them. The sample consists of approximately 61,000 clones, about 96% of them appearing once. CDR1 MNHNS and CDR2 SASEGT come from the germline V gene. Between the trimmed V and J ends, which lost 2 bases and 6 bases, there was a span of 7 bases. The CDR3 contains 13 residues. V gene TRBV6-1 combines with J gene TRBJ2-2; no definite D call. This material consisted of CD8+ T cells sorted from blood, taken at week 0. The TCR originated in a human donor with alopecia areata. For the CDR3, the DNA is TGTGCCAGCAGTGAATTGGGATCCGGGGAGCTGTTTTTT. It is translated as CASSELGSGELFF.